The sample holds one count of the clone carrying this T cell receptor beta chain. The germline V gene encodes CDR1 SGHTA and CDR2 FQGNSA. The CDR3 extends over 13 amino acids. V dropped 5 bases and J dropped 3 bases, with 11 bases sitting between them. This entry is derived from a study of OX40 agonist ivuxolimab in advanced cancers. Overall study: Averaging about 60 years in age, with a range of roughly 20 to 90, the cohort was approximately 84% male.

The protocol was immunoSEQ multiplex PCR, while the TCRdb copy is restricted to in-frame clones and leaves out a portion. This sample yields some 100,000 clones, of which 85% to 95% are seen a single time; about 0.49% belongs to the top ten. The specimen was CD4+ or CD8+ T cells sorted from blood, collected in a trial of the OX40 agonist ivuxolimab. The chain combines TRBV7-2 with TRBJ2-7; D might be TRBD2 (5 bases). The clonotype originates from an adult with an advanced solid tumor such as melanoma, head and neck, liver or kidney cancer. CDR3: CASSASEGYEQYF. The CDR3 bases are TGTGCCAGCAGCGCAAGCGAGGGCTACGAGCAGTACTTC.